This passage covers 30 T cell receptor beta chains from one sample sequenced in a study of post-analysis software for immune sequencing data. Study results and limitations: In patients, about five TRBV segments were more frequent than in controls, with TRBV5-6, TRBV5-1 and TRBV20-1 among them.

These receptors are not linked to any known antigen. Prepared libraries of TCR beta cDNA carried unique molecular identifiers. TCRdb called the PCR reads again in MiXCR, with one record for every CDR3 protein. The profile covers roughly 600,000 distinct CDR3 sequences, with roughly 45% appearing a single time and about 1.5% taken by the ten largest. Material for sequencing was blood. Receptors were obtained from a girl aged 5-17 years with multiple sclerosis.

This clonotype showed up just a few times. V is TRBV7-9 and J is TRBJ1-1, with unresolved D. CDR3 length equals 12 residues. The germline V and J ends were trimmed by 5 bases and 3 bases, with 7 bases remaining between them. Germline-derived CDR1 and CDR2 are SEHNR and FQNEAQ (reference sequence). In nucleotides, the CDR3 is TGTGCCAGCAGCCCCTCCTACACTGAAGCTTTCTTT. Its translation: CASSPSYTEAFF.

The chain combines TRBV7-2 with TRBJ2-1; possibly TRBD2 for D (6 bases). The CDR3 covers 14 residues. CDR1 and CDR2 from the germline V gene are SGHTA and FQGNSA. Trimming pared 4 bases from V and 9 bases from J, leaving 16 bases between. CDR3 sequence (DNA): TGTGCCAGCAGCTCCATTTCACTAGCACCTGAGCAGTTCTTC. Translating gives CASSSISLAPEQFF. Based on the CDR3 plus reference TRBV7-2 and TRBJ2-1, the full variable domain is GAGVSQSPSNKVTEKGKDVELRCDPISGHTALYWYRQSLGQGLEFLIYFQGNSAPDKSGLPSDRFSAERTGGSVSTLTIQRTQQEDSAVYLCASSSISLAPEQFFGPGTRLTVL.

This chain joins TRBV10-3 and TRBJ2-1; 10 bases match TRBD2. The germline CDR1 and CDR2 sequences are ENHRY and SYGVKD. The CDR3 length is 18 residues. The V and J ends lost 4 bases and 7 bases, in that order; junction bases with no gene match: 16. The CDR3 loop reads CAISGFGPASGRRNEQFF. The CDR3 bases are TGTGCCATCAGTGGTTTTGGTCCGGCTAGCGGGAGAAGGAATGAGCAGTTCTTC.

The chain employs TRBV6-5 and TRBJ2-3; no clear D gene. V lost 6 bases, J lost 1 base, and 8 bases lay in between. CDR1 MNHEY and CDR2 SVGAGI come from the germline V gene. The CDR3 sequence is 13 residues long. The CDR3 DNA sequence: TGTGCCAGCAGGTCCCCCCGCACAGATACGCAGTATTTT. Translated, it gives CASRSPRTDTQYF.

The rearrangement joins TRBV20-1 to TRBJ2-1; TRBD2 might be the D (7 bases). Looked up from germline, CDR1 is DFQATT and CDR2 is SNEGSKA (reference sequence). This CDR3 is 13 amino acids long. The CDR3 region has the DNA TGCAGCGCCAGCCCGGGGGGCATCTACGAGCAGTTCTTC. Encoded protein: CSASPGGIYEQFF.

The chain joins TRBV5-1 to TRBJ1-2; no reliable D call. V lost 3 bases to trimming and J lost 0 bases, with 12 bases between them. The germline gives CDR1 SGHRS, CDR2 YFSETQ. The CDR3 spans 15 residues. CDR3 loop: CASSSTVLANYGYTF. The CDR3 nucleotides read TGCGCCAGCAGCTCCACGGTTTTAGCTAACTATGGCTACACCTTC.

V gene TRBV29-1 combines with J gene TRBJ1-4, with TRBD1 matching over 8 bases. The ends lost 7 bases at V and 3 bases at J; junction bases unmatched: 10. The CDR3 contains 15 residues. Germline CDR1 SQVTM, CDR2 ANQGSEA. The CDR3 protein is CSAGDRTSPNEKLFF. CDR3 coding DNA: TGCAGCGCAGGGGACAGGACGTCCCCTAATGAAAAACTGTTTTTT.

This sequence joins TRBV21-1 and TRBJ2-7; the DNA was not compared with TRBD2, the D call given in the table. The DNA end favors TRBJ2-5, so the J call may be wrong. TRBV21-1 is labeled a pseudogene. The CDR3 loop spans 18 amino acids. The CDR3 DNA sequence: TGTGCCAGCAGCAAAGCGCAGTTAGCGGGGGGGCCCAGGGAGACCCAGTACTTC. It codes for CASSKAQLAGGPRETQYF.

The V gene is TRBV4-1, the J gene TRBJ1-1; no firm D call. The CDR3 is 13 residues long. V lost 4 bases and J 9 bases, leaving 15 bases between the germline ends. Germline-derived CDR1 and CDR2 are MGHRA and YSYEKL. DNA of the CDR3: TGCGCCAGCAGCCCCCCCTCTCGGGAAAAAGCTTTCTTT. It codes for CASSPPSREKAFF.

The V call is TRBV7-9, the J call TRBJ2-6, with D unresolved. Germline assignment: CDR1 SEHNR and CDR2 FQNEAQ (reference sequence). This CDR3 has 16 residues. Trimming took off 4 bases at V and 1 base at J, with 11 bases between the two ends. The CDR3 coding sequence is TGTGCCAGCAGCTCCCGCTCTTGGTCTGGGGCCAACGTCCTGACTTTC. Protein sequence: CASSSRSWSGANVLTF. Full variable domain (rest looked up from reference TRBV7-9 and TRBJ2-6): DTGVSQNPRHKITKRGQNVTFRCDPISEHNRLYWYRQTLGQGPEFLTYFQNEAQLEKSRLLSDRFSAERPKGSFSTLEIQRTEQGDSAMYLCASSSRSWSGANVLTFGAGSRLTVL.

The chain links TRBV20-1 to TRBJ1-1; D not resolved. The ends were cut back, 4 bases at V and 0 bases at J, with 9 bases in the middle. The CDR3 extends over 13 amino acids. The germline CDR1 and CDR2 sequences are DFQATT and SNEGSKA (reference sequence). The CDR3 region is CSAISAMNTEAFF. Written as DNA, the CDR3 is TGCAGTGCTATCAGTGCTATGAACACTGAAGCTTTCTTT.

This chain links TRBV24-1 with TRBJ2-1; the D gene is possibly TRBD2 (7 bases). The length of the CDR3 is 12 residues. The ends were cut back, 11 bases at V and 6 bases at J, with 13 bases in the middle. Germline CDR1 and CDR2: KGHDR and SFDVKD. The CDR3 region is CAIGRGGNEQFF. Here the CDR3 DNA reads TGTGCCATCGGTAGGGGGGGCAATGAGCAGTTCTTC.

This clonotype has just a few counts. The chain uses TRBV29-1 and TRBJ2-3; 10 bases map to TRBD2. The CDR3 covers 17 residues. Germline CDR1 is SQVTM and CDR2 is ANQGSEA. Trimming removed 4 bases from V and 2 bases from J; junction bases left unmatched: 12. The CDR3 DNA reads TGCAGCGTTGGAGCGGCTAGCGGGAGAGGATCCACAGATACGCAGTATTTT. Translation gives CSVGAASGRGSTDTQYF.

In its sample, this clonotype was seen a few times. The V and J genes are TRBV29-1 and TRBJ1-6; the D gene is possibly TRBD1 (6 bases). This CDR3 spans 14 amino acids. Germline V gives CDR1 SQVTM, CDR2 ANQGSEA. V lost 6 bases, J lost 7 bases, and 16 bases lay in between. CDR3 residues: CSVGTGQENSPLHF. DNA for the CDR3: TGCAGCGTCGGAACGGGACAAGAGAATTCACCCCTCCACTTT.

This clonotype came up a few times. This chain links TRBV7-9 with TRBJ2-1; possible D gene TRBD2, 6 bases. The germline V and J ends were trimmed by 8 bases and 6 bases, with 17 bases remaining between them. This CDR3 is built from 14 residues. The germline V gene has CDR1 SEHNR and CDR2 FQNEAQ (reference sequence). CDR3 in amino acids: CASGGGLNLNEQFF. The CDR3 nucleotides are TGTGCCAGCGGGGGAGGTCTTAATCTCAATGAGCAGTTCTTC.

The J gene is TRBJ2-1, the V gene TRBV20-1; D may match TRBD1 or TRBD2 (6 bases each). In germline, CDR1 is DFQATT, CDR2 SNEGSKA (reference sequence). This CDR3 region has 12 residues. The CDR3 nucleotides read TGCAATGGGACGGGGGCGTACAATGAGCAGTTCTTC. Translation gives CNGTGAYNEQFF.

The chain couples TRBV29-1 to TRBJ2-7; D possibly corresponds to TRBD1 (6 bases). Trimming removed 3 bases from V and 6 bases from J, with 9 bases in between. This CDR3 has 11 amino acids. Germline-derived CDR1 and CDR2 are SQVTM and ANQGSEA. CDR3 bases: TGCAGCGTTGAGGGGGCCCGCGAGCAGTACTTC. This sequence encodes CSVEGAREQYF.

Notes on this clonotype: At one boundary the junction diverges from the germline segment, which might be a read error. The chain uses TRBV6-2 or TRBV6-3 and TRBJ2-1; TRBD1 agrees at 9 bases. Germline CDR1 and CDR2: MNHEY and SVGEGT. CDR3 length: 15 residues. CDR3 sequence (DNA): TGTGCCAGCTGTTATGGGGACAGGGACCGCAATGAGCAGTTCTTC. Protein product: CASCYGDRDRNEQFF.

The CDR3, as DNA: TGTGCCAGCAGCCAAGGAAGGGGTGCTTTCTTT. Translated: CASSQGRGAFF. The chain recombines TRBV12-3 or TRBV12-4 with TRBJ1-1; D is possibly TRBD1 (5 bases). Trimming took off 6 bases at V and 11 bases at J, with 13 bases between the two ends. CDR3 length equals 11 residues.

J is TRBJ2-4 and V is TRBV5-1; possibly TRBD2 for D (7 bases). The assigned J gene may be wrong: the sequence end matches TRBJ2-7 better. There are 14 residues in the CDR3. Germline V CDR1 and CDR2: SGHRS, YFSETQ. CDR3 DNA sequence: TGCGCCAGCAGGGTTTGGGGGGGCTGCCACGAGCAGTACTTC. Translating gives CASRVWGGCHEQYF.

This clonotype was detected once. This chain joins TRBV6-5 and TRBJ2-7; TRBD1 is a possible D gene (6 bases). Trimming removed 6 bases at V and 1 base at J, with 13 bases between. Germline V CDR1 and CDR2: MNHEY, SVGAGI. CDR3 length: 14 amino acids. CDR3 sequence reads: CASRSDRRSYEQYF. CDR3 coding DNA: TGTGCCAGCAGGTCCGACAGGCGGTCCTACGAGCAGTACTTC.

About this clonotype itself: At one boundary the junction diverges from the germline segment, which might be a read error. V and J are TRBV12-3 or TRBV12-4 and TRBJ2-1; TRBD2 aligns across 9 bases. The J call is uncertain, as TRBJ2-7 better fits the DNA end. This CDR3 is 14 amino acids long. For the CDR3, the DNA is TGTGCCGGCAGTTTAGGGCTAGCGGGAATCGAGCAGTACTTC. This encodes CAGSLGLAGIEQYF.

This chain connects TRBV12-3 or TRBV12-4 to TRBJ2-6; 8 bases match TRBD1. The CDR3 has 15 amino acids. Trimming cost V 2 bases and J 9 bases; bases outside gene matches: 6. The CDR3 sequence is CASSLWAGGFNVLTF. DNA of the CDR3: TGTGCCAGCAGTTTATGGGCAGGGGGCTTCAACGTCCTGACTTTC.

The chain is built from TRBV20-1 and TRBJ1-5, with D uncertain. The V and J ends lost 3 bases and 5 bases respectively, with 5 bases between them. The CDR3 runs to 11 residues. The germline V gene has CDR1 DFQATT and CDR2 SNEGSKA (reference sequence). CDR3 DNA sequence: TGCAGTGCTAGCGGGGATCAGCCCCAGCATTTT. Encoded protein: CSASGDQPQHF.

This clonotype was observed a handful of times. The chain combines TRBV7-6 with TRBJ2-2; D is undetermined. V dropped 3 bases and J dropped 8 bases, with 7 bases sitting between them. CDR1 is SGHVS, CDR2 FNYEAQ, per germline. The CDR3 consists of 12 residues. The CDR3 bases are TGTGCCAGCAGCTTGTTAGCTGGGGAGCTGTTTTTT. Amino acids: CASSLLAGELFF.

CDR3 bases: TGTGCCAGCAGTCCTAGTTTGCGTGAAGCTTTCTTT. It codes for CASSPSLREAFF. The V call is TRBV12-3 or TRBV12-4, the J call TRBJ1-1; D uncertain. V dropped 5 bases and J dropped 7 bases, with 11 bases sitting between them. The CDR3 spans 12 residues.

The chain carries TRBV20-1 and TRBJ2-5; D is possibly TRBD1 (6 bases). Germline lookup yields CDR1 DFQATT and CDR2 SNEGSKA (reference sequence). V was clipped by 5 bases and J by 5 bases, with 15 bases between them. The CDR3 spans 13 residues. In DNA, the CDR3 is TGCAGTGCTGGGGAACAGGGTTCCGAGACCCAGTACTTC. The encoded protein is CSAGEQGSETQYF.

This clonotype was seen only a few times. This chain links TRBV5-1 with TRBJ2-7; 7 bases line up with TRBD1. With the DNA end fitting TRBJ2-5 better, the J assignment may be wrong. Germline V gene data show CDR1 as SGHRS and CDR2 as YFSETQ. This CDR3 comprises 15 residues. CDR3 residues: CASSLVDRRQETQYF. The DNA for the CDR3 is TGCGCCAGCAGCTTGGTGGACAGGCGTCAAGAGACCCAGTACTTC.

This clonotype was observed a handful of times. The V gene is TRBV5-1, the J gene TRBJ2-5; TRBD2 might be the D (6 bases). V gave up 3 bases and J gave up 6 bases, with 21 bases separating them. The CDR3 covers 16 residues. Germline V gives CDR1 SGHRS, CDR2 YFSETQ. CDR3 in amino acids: CASSSLQFGGTKTQYF. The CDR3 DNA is TGCGCCAGCAGCTCCCTGCAGTTTGGGGGGACGAAGACCCAGTACTTC.

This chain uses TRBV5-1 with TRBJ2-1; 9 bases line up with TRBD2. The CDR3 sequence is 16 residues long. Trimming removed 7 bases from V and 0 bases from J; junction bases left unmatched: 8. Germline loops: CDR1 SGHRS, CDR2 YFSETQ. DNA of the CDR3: TGCGCCAGCGAGAGCGGGGGGTCGAGCTCCTACAATGAGCAGTTCTTC. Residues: CASESGGSSSYNEQFF.